The rows below give T cell receptor beta chains drawn from one sample of a study of T cell responses to AZD1222 COVID-19 vaccine. The repertoire was sequenced with immunoSEQ multiplex PCR; TCRdb's copy has only in-frame clones and lacks some. The sample lists about 150,000 clones; roughly 90% were seen once. Material: peripheral blood, obtained 28 days after the second AZD1222 dose. These receptors were collected from an adult who received the AZD1222 COVID-19 vaccine. The CDR3 runs from the conserved cysteine through the conserved F or W. A D gene is named only where the DNA matches it firmly. Size is stated for part of the rows, as once, few or many counts, or as a class when the clone is expanded.

j_call v_call d_call clone_size cdr3_nt cdr3_aa
TRBJ1-6 TRBV9 NA NA TGTGCCAGCAGCTTAAGTGTGGTCTCACCCCTCCACTTT CASSLSVVSPLHF
TRBJ2-2 TRBV9 NA NA TGTGCCAGCACACCAGGGCGGAACACCGGGGAGCTGTTTTTT CASTPGRNTGELFF
TRBJ2-7 TRBV6-2/TRBV6-3 TRBD1 once TGTGCCAGCAGTTCCCGGACAGGGGAGCCCTACGAGCAGTACTTC CASSSRTGEPYEQYF
TRBJ2-1 TRBV7-7 NA NA TGTGCCAGCAGCCAGCTCGGACAACACTCCTACAATGAGCAGTTCTTC CASSQLGQHSYNEQFF
TRBJ2-7 TRBV18 NA NA TGTGCCAGCTCACCCCAGGGCTCGGGCGAGCAGTACTTC CASSPQGSGEQYF
TRBJ2-7 TRBV2 TRBD2 NA TGTGCCAGCAGTGACTGGCTAGCGGGAGTAAGTGACGAGCAGTACTTC CASSDWLAGVSDEQYF
TRBJ2-7 TRBV10-3 TRBD2 NA TGTGCCATCAGTGACACTAGCGGCCCCTACGAGCAGTACTTC CAISDTSGPYEQYF
TRBJ1-1 TRBV5-1 NA NA TGCGCCAGCAGCTCAGGACAGAACACTGAAGCTTTCTTT CASSSGQNTEAFF
TRBJ2-1 TRBV6-5 NA once TGTGCCAGCAAAGGTAGTCTTAACCGCTACAATGAGCAGTTCTTC CASKGSLNRYNEQFF
TRBJ2-1 TRBV7-2 NA once TGTGCCAGCAGCGCTCTTCCGGGCTCCTACAATGAGCAGTTCTTC CASSALPGSYNEQFF
TRBJ2-7 TRBV30 NA NA TGTGCCGGGGCTACTTACTACGAGCAGTACTTC CAGATYYEQYF
TRBJ1-2 TRBV27 NA NA TGTGCCAGCAGTCGACAACCGGGGGACTATGGCTACACCTTC CASSRQPGDYGYTF
TRBJ2-7 TRBV28 TRBD1 NA TGTGCCAGCAGTTTAACCGGGACAGGGGCCTACGAGCAGTACTTC CASSLTGTGAYEQYF
TRBJ1-6 TRBV28 TRBD1 NA TGTGCCACATCGGACAGGGGAGGATCACCCCTCCACTTT CATSDRGGSPLHF
TRBJ2-4 TRBV18 NA NA TGTGCCAGCTCACCGCCCGGGACAGCCAAAAACATTCAGTACTTC CASSPPGTAKNIQYF
TRBJ1-1 TRBV19 NA NA TGTGCCAGTAGTATGGGGGGAAAGGGCACTGAAGCTTTCTTT CASSMGGKGTEAFF
TRBJ2-7 TRBV3-1/TRBV3-2 TRBD2 few TGTGCCAGCAGCCACCAAGGACTAGCGGGAGGATACTCCTACGAGCAGTACTTC CASSHQGLAGGYSYEQYF
TRBJ2-5 TRBV5-1 TRBD1 NA TGCGCCAGCTCCCCGACAGGGGAAGAGACCCAGTACTTC CASSPTGEETQYF
TRBJ1-1 TRBV7-9 TRBD1 NA TGTGCCAGCAGCACGACAGGGGCAGGGACTGAAGCTTTCTTT CASSTTGAGTEAFF
TRBJ1-6 TRBV28 TRBD1 NA TGTGCCAGCACCGGAAGGGCGGGACAGGAGGGTTCACCCCTCCACTTT CASTGRAGQEGSPLHF
TRBJ1-2 TRBV27 NA NA TGTGCCAGCAGTTCCACCGTGGGGGTAGGGGCTCGCCACTATGGCTACACCTTC CASSSTVGVGARHYGYTF
TRBJ1-2 TRBV19 TRBD1 NA TGTGCCAGTAGCGAAATAGACAGGGTTTATGGCTACACCTTC CASSEIDRVYGYTF
TRBJ2-1 TRBV7-9 NA NA TGTGCCAGCAGCTTAGTCTACGGGAGATTCGATGAGCAGTTCTTC CASSLVYGRFDEQFF
TRBJ1-5 TRBV6-5 NA NA TGTGCCAGCAGTTTCTGGATCAATCAGCCCCAGCATTTT CASSFWINQPQHF
TRBJ1-3 TRBV27 NA NA TGTGCCAGCAGTCGCGGGTCCGGAAACACCATATATTTT CASSRGSGNTIYF
TRBJ1-2 TRBV2 NA NA TGTGCCAGCAGATTAGGAGTAGGCTACACCTTC CASRLGVGYTF
TRBJ2-7 TRBV6-2/TRBV6-3 NA NA TGTGCCAGCAGTCCGCCCCCGCGGTTGCTCTCCTACGAGCAGTACTTC CASSPPPRLLSYEQYF
TRBJ1-2 TRBV7-2 NA NA TGTGCCAGCAGCTTCGCAGCTGCCTGGAACTATGGCTACACCTTC CASSFAAAWNYGYTF
TRBJ2-3 TRBV7-3 TRBD2 NA TGTGCCAGCAAATTAACAACTAGCGGGAGTTTAGATACGCAGTATTTT CASKLTTSGSLDTQYF
TRBJ1-1 TRBV7-2 NA NA TGTGCCAGCAGCCTGGACAAACTAACTGAAGCTTTCTTT CASSLDKLTEAFF